This T cell receptor (beta chain) was sequenced for a study of T cells in Graves' hyperthyroidism and ophthalmopathy. CDR1 is SQVTM, CDR2 ANQGSEA, per germline. This CDR3 region has 12 residues. V shed 3 bases and J 6 bases; nucleotides not matched to a gene: 3. Exclusions: uncontrolled infection, other autoimmune disease, pregnancy, lactation. On the basis of clinical symptoms, serum thyroxine and TRAb, thyroid ultrasound and orbital computed tomography, diagnoses were made. From RNA transcripts, TCR beta CDR3 regions were amplified. First-round RT-PCR of the TCR CDR3 relied on the HTBI primer set. One entry per CDR3 protein results from TCRdb running MiXCR on the multiplex PCR reads. The data show about 410,000 distinct CDR3 sequences, 13% to 15% seen once.

J is TRBJ2-3 and V is TRBV29-1; TRBD2 matches at 7 bases. The sample consisted of blood. The sequence derives from a woman in her 30s with Graves' ophthalmopathy. The CDR3 spells CSVDQLADTQYF. The CDR3, as DNA: TGCAGCGTTGACCAACTAGCGGATACGCAGTATTTT.